This T cell receptor (beta chain) was sequenced during a study of T cell responses to AZD1222 COVID-19 vaccine (dated by TCRdb to about 2021). Looking at the study overall: A total of 233 trial participants underwent TCR sequencing, of whom 207 had received two doses of AZD1222 and 26 had received two doses of the MenACWY control vaccine. Trial participants were enrolled into age subgroups of 18-55, 56-69 and 70-plus years, which contained approximately 150, 28 and 58 TCR-sequenced participants, respectively. What the work shows at the level of the full study, not this receptor alone: Only a handful of AZD1222 recipients were SARS-CoV-2 seropositive at baseline, limiting conclusions about previously exposed vaccinees. Because no day 14 peak-response samples were available, repertoires were characterized only after the peak T cell response. Epitopes outside the regions mutated in the B.1.351 and B.1.1.7 variants were reportedly recognized by nearly half of the unique spike-specific TCRs. Participants were mostly white British, with more females than males. The authors suggested clonal diversity may have been underestimated. In the small 56-69-year group, the increase in depth fell short of significance, most likely because of low power. The whole spike protein was spanned by vaccine-associated CD4 TCRs, and dominant responses were seen in regions 160-218 and 743-854. A significant rise in spike-specific TCR breadth and depth was observed after two AZD1222 doses relative to day 0 and relative to MenACWY recipients.

The CDR3 runs 17 amino acids, cysteine and phenylalanine included. The entry retains the CDR3 DNA only, 51 bases that are in frame from base 1. The germline V gene sets CDR1 to SGHTA and CDR2 to FQGNSA. From V the trimming removes 8 bases and from J it removes 4 bases, while the gene matches leave 16 bases of the junction unaccounted for. The CDR3 regions of human TCRbeta chains were analyzed by immunosequencing. Per the authors' processing: Repertoire TCRs were checked for matches against a reference library of SARS-CoV-2-specific TCRs that had been generated using the MIRA antigen-specificity platform. Breadth was defined as the fraction of unique TCRs that were SARS-CoV-2-associated. Depth was defined as the fraction of total T cells that were SARS-CoV-2-associated. Using the MIRA data, each spike-specific TCR was mapped to the spike region that the TCR reacts to and placed in a CD4 or CD8 class. Log10-transformed breadth and depth values were compared by one-way ANOVA with Sidak's multiple comparisons tests. The table comes from immuneACCESS by way of TCRdb, which keeps in-frame sequences with V and J called. Part of the clones is missing from these tables; in studies checked, under half for an unresolved V gene and the rest for unknown reasons. V and J calls and clone size are as listed in that table; D and trimming were resolved from the DNA. The sample table records some 150,000 clones; 75% to 90% of these occur just once. 4% to 4.5% of the sample belongs to the ten largest clones.

Interpreted using the paper, the time point label stands for: about 28 days (+/-7) after the second vaccine dose. Sample treatment or condition, as interpreted from the label and publication: meningococcal conjugate vaccine given as trial control. Vaccinee samples were obtained from the UK trials COV001 and COV002, which included a single-blind randomized controlled phase 2/3 trial of AZD1222 (ChAdOx1 nCoV-19) in healthy adults. Trial participant PBMC samples were collected at day 0 and day 28 after the second dose for TCRbeta chain sequencing. As to this clone: Its antigen target is currently unknown. No base quality information exists; no much larger clone differs at one position.

The TCR originated in an adult who received the MenACWY meningococcal vaccine as a control. The V and J genes are TRBV7-2 and TRBJ2-2; 7 of the junction bases match TRBD1. This sample comprised peripheral blood, obtained 28 days after the second dose of the MenACWY control vaccine. The CDR3 has the sequence CASSEGPGQSSTGELFF. The sequenced DNA: TGTGCCAGCTCCGAAGGACCGGGACAGTCTTCCACCGGGGAGCTGTTTTTT.